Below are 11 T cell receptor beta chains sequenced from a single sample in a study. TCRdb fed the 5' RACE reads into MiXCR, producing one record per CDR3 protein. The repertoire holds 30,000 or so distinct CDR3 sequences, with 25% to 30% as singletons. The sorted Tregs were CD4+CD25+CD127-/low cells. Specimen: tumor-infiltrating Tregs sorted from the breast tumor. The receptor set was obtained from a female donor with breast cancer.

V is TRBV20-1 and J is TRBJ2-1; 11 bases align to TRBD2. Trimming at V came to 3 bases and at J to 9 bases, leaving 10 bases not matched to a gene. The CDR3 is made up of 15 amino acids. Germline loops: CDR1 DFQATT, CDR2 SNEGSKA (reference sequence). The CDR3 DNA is TGCAGTGCTAGCGTACTAGCGGGAGAAATTAGTGAGCAGTTCTTC. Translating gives CSASVLAGEISEQFF.

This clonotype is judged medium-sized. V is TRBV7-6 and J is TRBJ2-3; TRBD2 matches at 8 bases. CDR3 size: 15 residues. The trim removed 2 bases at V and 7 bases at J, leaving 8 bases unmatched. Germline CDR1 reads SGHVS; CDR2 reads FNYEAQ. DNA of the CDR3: TGTGCCAGCAGCTTACAAACGGGAGGGCTATATACGCAGTATTTT. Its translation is CASSLQTGGLYTQYF.

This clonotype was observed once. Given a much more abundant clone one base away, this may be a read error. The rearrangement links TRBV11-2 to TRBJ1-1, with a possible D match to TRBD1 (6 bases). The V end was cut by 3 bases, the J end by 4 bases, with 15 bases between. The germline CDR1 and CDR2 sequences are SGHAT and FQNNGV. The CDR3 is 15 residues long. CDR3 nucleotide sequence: TGTGCCAGCAGCTTTGGAGGGGGGCCCTGCACTGAAGCTTTCTTT. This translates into CASSFGGGPCTEAFF.

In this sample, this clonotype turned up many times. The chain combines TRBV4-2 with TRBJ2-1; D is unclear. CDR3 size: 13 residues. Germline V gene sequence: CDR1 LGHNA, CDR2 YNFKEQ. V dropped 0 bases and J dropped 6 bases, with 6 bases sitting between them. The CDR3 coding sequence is TGTGCCAGCAGCCAAGAAGGCCGCAATGAGCAGTTCTTC. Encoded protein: CASSQEGRNEQFF.

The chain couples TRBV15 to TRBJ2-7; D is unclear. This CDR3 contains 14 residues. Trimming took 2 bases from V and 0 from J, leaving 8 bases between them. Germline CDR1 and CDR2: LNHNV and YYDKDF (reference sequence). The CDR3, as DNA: TGTGCCACCAGCAGATACGACACCTCCTACGAGCAGTACTTC. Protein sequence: CATSRYDTSYEQYF.

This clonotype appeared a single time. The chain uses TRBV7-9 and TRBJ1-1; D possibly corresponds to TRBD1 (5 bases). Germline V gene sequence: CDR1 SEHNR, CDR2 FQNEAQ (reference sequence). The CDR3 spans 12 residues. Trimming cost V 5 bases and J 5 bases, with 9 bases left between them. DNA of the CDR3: TGTGCCAGCAGCCGTGGGGGGACTGAAGCTTTCTTT. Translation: CASSRGGTEAFF.

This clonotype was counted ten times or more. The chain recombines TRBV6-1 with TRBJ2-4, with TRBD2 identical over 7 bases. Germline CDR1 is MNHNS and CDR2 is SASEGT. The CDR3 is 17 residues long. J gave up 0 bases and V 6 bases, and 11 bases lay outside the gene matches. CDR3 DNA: TGTGCCAGCAGGAGGGACTATATCCCCTTAGCCAAAAACATTCAGTACTTC. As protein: CASRRDYIPLAKNIQYF.

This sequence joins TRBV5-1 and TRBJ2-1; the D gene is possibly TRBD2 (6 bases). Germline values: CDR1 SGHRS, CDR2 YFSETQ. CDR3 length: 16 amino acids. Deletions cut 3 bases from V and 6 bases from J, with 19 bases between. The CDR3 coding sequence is TGCGCCAGCAGCTGGAACCTAGCGAAAGAACCCAATGAGCAGTTCTTC. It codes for CASSWNLAKEPNEQFF.

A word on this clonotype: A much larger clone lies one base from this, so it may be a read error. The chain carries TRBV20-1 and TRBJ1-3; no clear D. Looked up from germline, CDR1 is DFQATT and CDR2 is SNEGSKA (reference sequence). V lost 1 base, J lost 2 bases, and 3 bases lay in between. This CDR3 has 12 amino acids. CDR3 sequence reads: CSARGTGNTIYF. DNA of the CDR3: TGCAGTGCTAGAGGGACTGGAAACACCATATATTTT.

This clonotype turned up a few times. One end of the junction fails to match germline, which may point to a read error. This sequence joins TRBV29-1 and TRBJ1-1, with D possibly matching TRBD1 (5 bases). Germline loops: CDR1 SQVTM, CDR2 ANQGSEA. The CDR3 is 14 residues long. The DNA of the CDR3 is TGCAACGTTGAAGCCCGGGGGGGGAACACTGAAGCTTTCTTT. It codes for CNVEARGGNTEAFF. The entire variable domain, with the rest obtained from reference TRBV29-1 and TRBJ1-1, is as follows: SAVISQKPSRDICQRGTSLTIQCQVDSQVTMMFWYRQQPGQSLTLIATANQGSEATYESGFVIDKFPISRPNLTFSTLTVSNMSPEDSSIYLCNVEARGGNTEAFFGQGTRLTVV.

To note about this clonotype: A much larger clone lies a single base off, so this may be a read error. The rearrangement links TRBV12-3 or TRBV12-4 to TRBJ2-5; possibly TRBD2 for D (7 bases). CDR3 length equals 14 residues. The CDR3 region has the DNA TGTGCCAGCAGTTTAAGGTCTAGCGGACAGACCCAGCACTTC. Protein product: CASSLRSSGQTQHF.